The clone carrying this TCR beta chain was counted ten times or more. Its antigen is undetermined. The V segment lost 3 bases and the J segment 3 bases; nucleotides outside the gene matches: 4. Per the germline V gene, CDR1 is KGHSH and CDR2 is LQKENI. The CDR3 consists of 14 residues. The data were taken from a study of T cells in Graves' hyperthyroidism and ophthalmopathy. Study overall: Once the initial diagnosis was made, peripheral blood was obtained before any treatment.

RNA transcripts provided the source from which TCR beta CDR3 regions were amplified. Carried out on the TCR CDR3, a first-round RT-PCR used the HTBI primer set. From the multiplex PCR reads, TCRdb called clonotypes with MiXCR, one entry per CDR3 protein. The table includes some 600,000 distinct CDR3 sequences, roughly 14% detected once. Those with hyperthyroidism were 18 to 65 years old, newly diagnosed, and ill for under 2 months. A sample of blood taken at first hyperthyroidism diagnosis preceded any ophthalmopathy symptoms. Regarding the study as a whole: Most clonotypes expanded in thyroid above 0.001 were likewise present in blood.

The sequenced sample consisted of blood. This TCR was sampled from a woman aged 25-40 years with Graves' hyperthyroidism that later progressed to Graves' ophthalmopathy. The chain joins TRBV18 to TRBJ2-7, with 8 bases that match TRBD1. CDR3 coding DNA: TGTGCCAGCTCACCCGCGGACAGGGACTACGAGCAGTACTTC. This gives the protein CASSPADRDYEQYF.